This TCR beta chain emerged from a study of T cell responses to AZD1222 COVID-19 vaccine. Trimming removed 7 bases from V and 3 bases from J, with 17 bases in between. The CDR3 is 14 residues long. The germline gives CDR1 SGHDT, CDR2 YYEEEE. The assay was immunoSEQ multiplex PCR, and TCRdb's table has in-frame clones only and misses some. Of some 150,000 clones listed, over 90% are singletons. Comment on this clone: The antigen remains undetermined.

Points from the study as a whole: Donors were mostly white British, more females; clonal diversity possibly underestimated.

The chain recombines TRBV5-6 with TRBJ2-7; D is perhaps TRBD1 (6 bases). The source of this sequence is an adult in good health. Sequenced here: peripheral blood, sampled on day 0 of AZD1222 vaccination. CDR3 amino acids: CASGWDTGLYEQYF. CDR3 coding DNA: TGTGCCAGCGGCTGGGACACGGGCCTCTACGAGCAGTACTTC.